What follows are 2 T cell receptor beta chains derived from one specimen sequenced in a study of blood T cell repertoires in COVID-19. Clones were sequenced by immunoSEQ multiplex PCR, and TCRdb holds only the in-frame ones, with some missing. The table has about 200,000 clones, around nine tenths seen once. The sample comprised peripheral blood. The receptor source for this set is a man younger than 35 with active or convalescent COVID-19.

With regard to this clone: Other nucleotide sequences from this sample produce the same CDR3. This chain joins TRBV19 and TRBJ1-2; TRBD1 matches at 8 bases. The CDR3 has 12 residues. V dropped 5 bases and J dropped 7; count of bases not matched to a gene: 3. From germline, CDR1 is LNHDA and CDR2 SQIVND (reference sequence). The DNA for the CDR3 is TGTGCCAGTAGTCCGACAGGGGTTGGCTACACCTTC. Its protein is CASSPTGVGYTF.

This chain uses TRBV9 with TRBJ1-2, with TRBD1 identical over 10 bases. Trimming removed 4 bases from V and 8 bases from J; junction bases left unmatched: 8. The CDR3 is 14 amino acids. CDR1 SGDLS and CDR2 YYNGEE come from the germline V gene. This CDR3 reads CASSFLTGGAGYTF. DNA for the CDR3: TGTGCCAGCAGCTTCTTGACAGGGGGCGCGGGCTACACCTTC.